The clone carrying this TCR beta chain occurred many times. The V gene end was trimmed by 4 bases and the J gene end by 8 bases; junction bases not matched to a gene: 5. Germline V CDR1 and CDR2: SGHVS, FNYEAQ. This CDR3 is 14 amino acids long. This sample is part of a study of molecular identifiers for immune sequencing clone quantification. Previously described methods and listed TCR primers were employed for the bulk TCR libraries. Each CDR3 protein is one row after TCRdb ran MiXCR on the PCR reads. The sample carries roughly 93,000 distinct CDR3 sequences, around 25% recorded once. This receptor was taken from a human donor in good health. Some libraries in this study had Jurkat cell RNA spiked in. The chain recombines TRBV7-6 with TRBJ1-4, with 9 bases matching TRBD1. Sequenced sample: naive CD8+ T cells from blood, with Jurkat cell RNA spiked in. The subset denotes: FACS-sorted CD8+CD4-CCR7+CD45RA+ naive T cells. The CDR3 reads CASSSGTGNEKLFF. In nucleotides, the CDR3 is TGTGCCAGCAGCTCCGGGACAGGGAACGAAAAACTGTTTTTT.